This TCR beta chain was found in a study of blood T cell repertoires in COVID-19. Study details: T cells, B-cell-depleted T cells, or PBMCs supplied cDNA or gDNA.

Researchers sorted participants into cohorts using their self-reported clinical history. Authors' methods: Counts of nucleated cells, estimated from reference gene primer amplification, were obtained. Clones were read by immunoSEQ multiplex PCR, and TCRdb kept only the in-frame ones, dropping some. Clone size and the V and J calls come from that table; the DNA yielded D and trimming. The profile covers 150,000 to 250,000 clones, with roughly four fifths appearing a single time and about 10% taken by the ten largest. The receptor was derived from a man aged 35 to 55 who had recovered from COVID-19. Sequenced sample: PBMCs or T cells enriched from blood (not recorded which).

CDR3 amino acids: CASSLDRGDYEQYF. DNA for the CDR3: TGTGCCAGCAGCTTAGACAGGGGGGACTACGAGCAGTACTTC. The V and J genes are TRBV7-8 and TRBJ2-7, with TRBD1 identical over 8 bases. CDR3 size: 14 residues. V shed 1 base and J 3 bases; nucleotides not matched to a gene: 2. CDR1 SGHVS and CDR2 FQNEAQ come from the germline V gene.